The 22 T cell receptor beta chains below were found in one sample sequenced in a study of CXCR3-negative and CXCR3-positive naive CD8 T cells. The TRB cDNA libraries were prepared by 5' RACE with UMI labels. TCRdb reprocessed the 5' RACE reads and keeps a single row for each CDR3 protein, giving no DNA. Its clone listing holds about 86,000 distinct CDR3 sequences. Study-level findings and limits: CXCR3-positive naive cells had more hydrophobic TRB CDR3s than CXCR3-negative naive cells.

The antigens for these receptors are not known. The sample consisted of naive CXCR3+ CD8+ T cells from blood. Subset specified: CD45RO-CCR7+CD27+CD95- naive CD8+ T cells expressing CXCR3 (TNR3+). Every receptor here comes from a human donor in good health. Some clones in this sample may be carry-over from other donors' samples.

The chain joins TRBV6-6 to TRBJ2-2. CDR1 and CDR2 from the germline V gene are MNHNY and SVGAGI (reference sequence). This CDR3 has 13 amino acids. The CDR3 sequence is CASSRQNTGELFF.

The V and J genes are TRBV2 and TRBJ1-4. CDR1 is SNHLY and CDR2 is FYNNEI in the germline V gene. The CDR3 has 11 residues. CDR3 amino acids: CASSPGEWLFF.

V usage is TRBV7-2 and J usage is TRBJ1-2. The CDR3 is made up of 14 amino acids. Germline V gives CDR1 SGHTA, CDR2 FQGNSA. CDR3 residues: CASSLATQDGGYTF.

The chain carries TRBV20-1 and TRBJ2-7. CDR3 size: 14 residues. Germline V CDR1 and CDR2: DFQATT, SNEGSKA (reference sequence). This chain's CDR3 is CSASSTRKSYEQYF.

The chain is built from TRBV7-9 and TRBJ2-7; TCRdb's D call, TRBD2, is unchecked because there is no DNA. CDR3 length: 16 amino acids. Germline CDR1 SEHNR, CDR2 FQNEAQ (reference sequence). CDR3 in amino acids: CASSLGELAGGSEQYF. The full variable domain, with the rest looked up from reference TRBV7-9 and TRBJ2-7, is DTGVSQNPRHKITKRGQNVTFRCDPISEHNRLYWYRQTLGQGPEFLTYFQNEAQLEKSRLLSDRFSAERPKGSFSTLEIQRTEQGDSAMYLCASSLGELAGGSEQYFGPGTRLTVT.

The V and J genes are TRBV19 and TRBJ1-5. This CDR3 is built from 17 residues. Germline V lookup: CDR1 LNHDA, CDR2 SQIVND (reference sequence). CDR3 region: CASSTYDPPNSNQPQHF.

V usage is TRBV28 and J usage is TRBJ2-7; TCRdb's D call, TRBD1, is unchecked because there is no DNA. The length of the CDR3 is 15 residues. CDR1 and CDR2 (germline): MDHEN, SYDVKM. CDR3 in amino acids: CASSMDRLLSYEQYF. The full variable domain, completed using reference TRBV28 and TRBJ2-7, is DVKVTQSSRYLVKRTGEKVFLECVQDMDHENMFWYRQDPGLGLRLIYFSYDVKMKEKGDIPEGYSVSREKKERFSLILESASTNQTSMYLCASSMDRLLSYEQYFGPGTRLTVT.

The chain has TRBV27 and TRBJ2-1; TCRdb outputs TRBD2, but without DNA this stays unchecked. The CDR3 is 15 amino acids. Looked up from germline, CDR1 is MNHEY and CDR2 is SMNVEV (reference sequence). CDR3 loop: CASSFQLAGYNEQFF.

This chain links TRBV3-1 with TRBJ2-1; TCRdb lists TRBD2, though no DNA is available to test this call. This CDR3 has 17 residues. Per germline, CDR1 LGHDT and CDR2 YNNKEL (reference sequence). CDR3 region: CASSQVGGLGPSNEQFF.

The V and J genes are TRBV12-3 or TRBV12-4 and TRBJ2-1. CDR3 size: 13 residues. CDR3: CASSRGNYNEQFF.

This chain links TRBV29-1 with TRBJ2-7; TCRdb indicates TRBD1, and absent DNA this call remains unverified. Germline values: CDR1 SQVTM, CDR2 ANQGSEA. The CDR3 sequence is 13 residues long. CDR3 amino acids: CSVVGTAFYEQYF.

V and J are TRBV29-1 and TRBJ1-1; the D call of TRBD1 rests on TCRdb alone, since no DNA is present to check it. The germline gives CDR1 SQVTM, CDR2 ANQGSEA. This CDR3 region has 13 residues. CDR3 sequence reads: CSAWGAGGTEAFF.

The rearrangement joins TRBV5-1 to TRBJ2-2. This CDR3 has 13 residues. Looked up from germline, CDR1 is SGHRS and CDR2 is YFSETQ. The CDR3 loop is CASSLTYTGELFF.

The chain is built from TRBV29-1 and TRBJ1-2; checking the TCRdb D call of TRBD1 is not possible without DNA. CDR1 and CDR2 (germline): SQVTM, ANQGSEA. The CDR3 extends over 13 amino acids. CDR3 sequence reads: CSVLDSLNYGYTF.

The chain recombines TRBV20-1 with TRBJ2-7; the TCRdb D gene call, TRBD2, has no DNA to confirm it. The CDR3 totals 17 residues. The germline V gene has CDR1 DFQATT and CDR2 SNEGSKA (reference sequence). The CDR3 is CSARLAGGPILSYEQYF.

The chain is built from TRBV4-3 and TRBJ2-3; TCRdb's assignment of TRBD2 cannot be checked, as there is no DNA. Per germline, CDR1 LGHNA and CDR2 YSLEER. The CDR3 consists of 16 residues. CDR3 sequence: CASSQEVAGGSDTQYF.

V usage is TRBV7-2 and J usage is TRBJ2-3; TCRdb proposes TRBD2, but this gene call is untestable without DNA. In germline, CDR1 is SGHTA, CDR2 FQGNSA. The length of the CDR3 is 17 residues. This CDR3 is CASSLGVAGFKADTQYF.

This chain links TRBV29-1 with TRBJ2-3; TCRdb designates TRBD1, a call that cannot be tested without DNA. Looked up from germline, CDR1 is SQVTM and CDR2 is ANQGSEA. The CDR3 runs 14 residues. The CDR3 loop reads CSAMQGGPTDTQYF.

The chain has TRBV6-5 and TRBJ2-6; TCRdb names TRBD2, which stays unverified in the absence of DNA. This CDR3 region has 16 residues. From germline, CDR1 is MNHEY and CDR2 SVGAGI. The CDR3 here is CASSKGGTAGANVLTF.

Here the CDR3 reads CASSYSYRGQGGRETQYF. The rearrangement uses TRBV6-5 and TRBJ2-5; there is no DNA to check the TCRdb D call of TRBD1. The CDR3 sequence is 18 residues long. CDR1 is MNHEY, CDR2 SVGAGI, per germline.

The chain is built from TRBV5-1 and TRBJ2-7; the D gene TCRdb calls, TRBD1, cannot be checked with no DNA. CDR1 SGHRS and CDR2 YFSETQ come from the germline V gene. The CDR3 has 15 amino acids. The CDR3 loop reads CASSPTRQGSYEQYF.

The gene calls are TRBV28 and TRBJ1-4; without DNA, the TCRdb call of TRBD1 cannot be checked. Per germline, CDR1 MDHEN and CDR2 SYDVKM. The CDR3 has 20 amino acids. The CDR3 reads CASSFTNPPNWGRSNEKLFF.